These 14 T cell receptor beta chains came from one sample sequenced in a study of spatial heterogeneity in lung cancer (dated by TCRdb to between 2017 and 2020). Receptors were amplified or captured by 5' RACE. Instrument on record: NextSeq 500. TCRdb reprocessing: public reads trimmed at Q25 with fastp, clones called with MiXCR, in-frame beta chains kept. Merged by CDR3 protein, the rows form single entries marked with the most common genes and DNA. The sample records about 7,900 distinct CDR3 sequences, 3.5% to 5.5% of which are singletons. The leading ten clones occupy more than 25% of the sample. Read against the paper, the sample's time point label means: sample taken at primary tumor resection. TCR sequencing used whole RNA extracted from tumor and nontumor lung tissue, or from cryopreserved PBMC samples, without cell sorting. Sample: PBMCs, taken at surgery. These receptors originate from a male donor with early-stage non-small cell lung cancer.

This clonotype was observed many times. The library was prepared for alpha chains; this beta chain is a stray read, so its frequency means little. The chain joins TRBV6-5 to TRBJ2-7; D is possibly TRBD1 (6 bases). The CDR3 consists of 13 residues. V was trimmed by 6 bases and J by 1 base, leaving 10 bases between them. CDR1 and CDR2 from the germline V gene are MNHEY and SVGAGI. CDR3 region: CASSLRGSYEQYV. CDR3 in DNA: TGTGCCAGCAGCCTGAGGGGGTCCTACGAGCAGTACGTC.

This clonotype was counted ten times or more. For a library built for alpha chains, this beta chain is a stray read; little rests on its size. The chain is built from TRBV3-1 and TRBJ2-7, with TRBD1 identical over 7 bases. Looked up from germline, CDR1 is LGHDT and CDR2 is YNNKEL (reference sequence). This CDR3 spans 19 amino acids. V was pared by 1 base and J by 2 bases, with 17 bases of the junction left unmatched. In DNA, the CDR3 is TGTGCCAGCAGCCAAGGAACAGGGGCGAGGATTTCTCGTACCTACGAGCAGTACTTC. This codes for CASSQGTGARISRTYEQYF.

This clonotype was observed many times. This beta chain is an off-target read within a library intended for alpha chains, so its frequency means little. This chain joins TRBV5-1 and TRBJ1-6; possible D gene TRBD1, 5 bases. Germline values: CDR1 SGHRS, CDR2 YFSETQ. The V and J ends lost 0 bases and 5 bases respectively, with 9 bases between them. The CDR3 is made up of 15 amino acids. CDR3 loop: CASSLEGADNSPLHF. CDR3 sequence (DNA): TGCGCCAGCAGCTTGGAAGGGGCGGATAATTCACCCCTCCACTTT.

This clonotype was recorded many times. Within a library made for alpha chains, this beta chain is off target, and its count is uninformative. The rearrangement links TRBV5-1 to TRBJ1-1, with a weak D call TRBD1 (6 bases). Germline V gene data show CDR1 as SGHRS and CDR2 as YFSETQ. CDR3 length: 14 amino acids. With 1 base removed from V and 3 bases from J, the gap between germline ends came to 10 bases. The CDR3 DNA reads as TGCGCCAGCAGCTTGTCGGGGGCGGACACTGAAGCTTTCTTT. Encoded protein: CASSLSGADTEAFF. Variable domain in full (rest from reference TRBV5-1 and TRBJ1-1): KAGVTQTPRYLIKTRGQQVTLSCSPISGHRSVSWYQQTPGQGLQFLFEYFSETQRNKGNFPGRFSGRQFSNSRSEMNVSTLELGDSALYLCASSLSGADTEAFFGQGTRLTVV.

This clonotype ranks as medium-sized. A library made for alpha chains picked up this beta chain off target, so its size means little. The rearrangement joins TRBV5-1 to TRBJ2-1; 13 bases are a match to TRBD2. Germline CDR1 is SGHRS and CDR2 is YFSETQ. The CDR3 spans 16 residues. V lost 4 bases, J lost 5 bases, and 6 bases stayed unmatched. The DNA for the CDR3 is TGCGCCAGCAGCCCTCTAGGACTAGCGGGGGACAATGAGCAGTTCTTC. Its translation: CASSPLGLAGDNEQFF. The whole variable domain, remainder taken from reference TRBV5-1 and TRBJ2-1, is KAGVTQTPRYLIKTRGQQVTLSCSPISGHRSVSWYQQTPGQGLQFLFEYFSETQRNKGNFPGRFSGRQFSNSRSEMNVSTLELGDSALYLCASSPLGLAGDNEQFFGPGTRLTVL.

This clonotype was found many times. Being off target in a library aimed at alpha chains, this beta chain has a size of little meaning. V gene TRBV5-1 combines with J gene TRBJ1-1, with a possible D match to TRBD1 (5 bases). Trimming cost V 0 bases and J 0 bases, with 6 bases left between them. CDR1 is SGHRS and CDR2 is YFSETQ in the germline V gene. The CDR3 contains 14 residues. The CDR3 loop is CASSLEGVNTEAFF. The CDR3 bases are TGCGCCAGCAGCTTGGAAGGGGTGAACACTGAAGCTTTCTTT.

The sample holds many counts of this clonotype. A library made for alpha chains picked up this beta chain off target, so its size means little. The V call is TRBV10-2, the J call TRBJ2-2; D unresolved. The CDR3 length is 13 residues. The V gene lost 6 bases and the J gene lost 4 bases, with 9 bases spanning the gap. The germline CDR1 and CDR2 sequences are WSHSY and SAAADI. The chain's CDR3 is CASRPPSTGELFF. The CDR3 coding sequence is TGCGCCAGCAGGCCCCCCTCCACCGGGGAGCTGTTTTTT.

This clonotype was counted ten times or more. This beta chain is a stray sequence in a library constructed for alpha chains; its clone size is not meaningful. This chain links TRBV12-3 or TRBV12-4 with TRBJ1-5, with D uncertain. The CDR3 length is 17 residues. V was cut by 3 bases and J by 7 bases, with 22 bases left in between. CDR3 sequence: CASSFGDGDLGRQPQHF. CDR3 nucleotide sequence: TGTGCCAGCAGTTTCGGGGATGGGGATCTTGGACGGCAGCCCCAGCATTTT.

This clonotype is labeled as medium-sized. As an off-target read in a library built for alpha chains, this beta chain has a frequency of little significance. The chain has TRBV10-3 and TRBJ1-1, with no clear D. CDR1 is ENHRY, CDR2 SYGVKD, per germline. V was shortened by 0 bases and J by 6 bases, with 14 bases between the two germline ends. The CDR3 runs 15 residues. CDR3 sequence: CAISESSRLDAEAFF. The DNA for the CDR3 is TGTGCCATCAGTGAGTCGTCCAGGCTGGACGCTGAAGCTTTCTTT.

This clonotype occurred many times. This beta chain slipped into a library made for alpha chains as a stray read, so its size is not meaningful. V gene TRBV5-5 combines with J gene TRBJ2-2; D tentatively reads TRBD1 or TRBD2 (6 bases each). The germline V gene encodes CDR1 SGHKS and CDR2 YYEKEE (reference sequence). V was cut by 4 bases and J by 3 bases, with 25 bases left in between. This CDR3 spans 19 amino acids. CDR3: CASSINRFSGGRDTGELFF. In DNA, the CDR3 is TGTGCCAGCAGCATCAATCGATTTTCCGGGGGCCGGGACACCGGGGAGCTGTTTTTT.

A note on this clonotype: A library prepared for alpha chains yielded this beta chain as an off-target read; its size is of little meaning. As DNA, the CDR3 is TGTGCCAGCAGCCAAGGTCCCCACGACGGGAGAGAGACCCAGTACTTC. Protein product: CASSQGPHDGRETQYF. The genes are TRBV3-1 and TRBJ2-5; maybe TRBD2 (6 bases). Trimming took off 1 base at V and 4 bases at J, with 16 bases between the two ends. This CDR3 region has 16 residues. Germline CDR1 and CDR2: LGHDT and YNNKEL (reference sequence).

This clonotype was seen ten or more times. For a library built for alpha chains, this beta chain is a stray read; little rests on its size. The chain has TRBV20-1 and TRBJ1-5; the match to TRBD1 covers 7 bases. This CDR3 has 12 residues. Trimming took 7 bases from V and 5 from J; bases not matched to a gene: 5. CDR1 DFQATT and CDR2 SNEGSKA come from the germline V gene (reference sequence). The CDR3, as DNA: TGCAGTGGCTCGCAGGGGGATCAGCCCCAGCATTTT. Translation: CSGSQGDQPQHF.

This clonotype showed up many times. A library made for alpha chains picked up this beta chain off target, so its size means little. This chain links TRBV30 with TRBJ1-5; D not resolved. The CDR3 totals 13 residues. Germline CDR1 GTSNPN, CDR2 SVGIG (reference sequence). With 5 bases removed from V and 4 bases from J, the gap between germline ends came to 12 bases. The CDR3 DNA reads TGTGCCTGGGGGGATCCGGGGAATCAGCCCCAGCATTTT. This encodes CAWGDPGNQPQHF. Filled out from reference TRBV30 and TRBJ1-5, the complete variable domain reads SQTIHQWPATLVQPVGSPLSLECTVEGTSNPNLYWYRQAAGRGLQLLFYSVGIGQISSEVPQNLSASRPQDRQFILSSKKLLLSDSGFYLCAWGDPGNQPQHFGDGTRLSIL.

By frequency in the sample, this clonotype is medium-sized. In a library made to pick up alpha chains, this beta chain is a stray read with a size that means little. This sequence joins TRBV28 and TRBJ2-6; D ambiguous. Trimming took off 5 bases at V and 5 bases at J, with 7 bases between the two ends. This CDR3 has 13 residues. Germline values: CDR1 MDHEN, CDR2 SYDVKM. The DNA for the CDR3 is TGTGCCAGCAGTCCCCCCTGGGCCAACGTCCTGACTTTC. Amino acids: CASSPPWANVLTF.